A single sample gave rise to the 20 T cell receptor beta chains below, sequenced in a study of OX40 agonist ivuxolimab in advanced cancers. TCRdb's table, derived via immunoSEQ multiplex PCR, lists solely in-frame clones and lacks some. The top ten hold 0.22% of the sample, which has about 88,000 clones, 75% to 90% seen once. The material was CD4+ or CD8+ T cells sorted from blood, obtained in a trial of the OX40 agonist ivuxolimab. The receptors come from an adult with an advanced solid tumor such as melanoma, head and neck, liver or kidney cancer.

The chain recombines TRBV7-3 with TRBJ2-7; 9 bases are shared with TRBD2. The CDR3 is 15 residues long. V was pared by 2 bases and J by 5 bases, with 7 bases of the junction left unmatched. Germline CDR1 reads SGHTA; CDR2 reads FQGTGA. The CDR3 sequence: CASSLFGLANDEQYF. CDR3 in DNA: TGTGCCAGCAGCTTATTCGGACTAGCGAACGACGAGCAGTACTTC.

The genes are TRBV30 and TRBJ2-1; 7 bases are shared with TRBD2. Germline V gene data show CDR1 as GTSNPN and CDR2 as SVGIG (reference sequence). This CDR3 contains 15 residues. V gave up 3 bases and J gave up 7 bases; unmatched junction bases: 12. In DNA, the CDR3 is TGTGCCTGGAGGGGTGGCGGGAGAGGTTGGAATGAGCAGTTCTTC. Its translation: CAWRGGGRGWNEQFF.

The V call is TRBV7-3, the J call TRBJ1-6, with unresolved D. The length of the CDR3 is 13 residues. Trimming took off 4 bases at V and 8 bases at J, with 9 bases between the two ends. Germline values: CDR1 SGHTA, CDR2 FQGTGA. CDR3 in amino acids: CASSSQVDSPLHF. CDR3 sequence (DNA): TGTGCCAGCAGCTCCCAAGTGGATTCACCCCTCCACTTT.

The genes are TRBV2 and TRBJ2-3, with 9 bases aligning to TRBD2. Losses at the gene ends were 2 bases for V and 3 bases for J; bases not matched to a gene: 9. Germline CDR1 and CDR2: SNHLY and FYNNEI. This CDR3 is 17 amino acids long. The CDR3 sequence: CASSERLAGFQTDTQYF. In DNA, the CDR3 is TGTGCCAGCAGTGAACGGCTAGCGGGATTTCAGACAGATACGCAGTATTTT.

This clone was recorded once. The chain joins TRBV6-5 to TRBJ2-7; no firm D call. Germline V gene sequence: CDR1 MNHEY, CDR2 SVGAGI. This CDR3 is 13 amino acids long. The ends were cut back, 2 bases at V and 3 bases at J, with 8 bases in the middle. The CDR3 protein is CASSYGPNYEQYV. DNA for the CDR3: TGTGCCAGCAGTTACGGCCCAAACTACGAGCAGTACGTC.

V is TRBV6-5 and J is TRBJ2-2; D may match TRBD1 or TRBD2 (7 bases each). Germline CDR1 and CDR2: MNHEY and SVGAGI. V was clipped by 6 bases and J by 3 bases, with 14 bases between them. This CDR3 contains 15 residues. CDR3 bases: TGTGCCAGCAGCAAGGGGAGGGGGCACACCGGGGAGCTGTTTTTT. The encoded protein is CASSKGRGHTGELFF.

This sequence joins TRBV28 and TRBJ2-1; D possibly corresponds to TRBD2 (6 bases). The germline V gene encodes CDR1 MDHEN and CDR2 SYDVKM. The CDR3 length is 15 residues. V shed 5 bases and J shed 7 bases, with 18 bases lying between them. CDR3 sequence: CASSMDGGERNEQFF. Written as DNA, the CDR3 is TGTGCCAGCAGTATGGACGGAGGGGAGCGGAATGAGCAGTTCTTC.

The chain recombines TRBV12-5 with TRBJ2-1; a possible D gene is TRBD2 (5 bases). Germline assignment: CDR1 LGHNT and CDR2 FRNRAP. The CDR3 consists of 17 residues. V shed 2 bases and J shed 8 bases, with 22 bases lying between them. The DNA of the CDR3 is TGTGCTAGTGGTTTGAGACTACCCGATTCCGACCTCCATGAGCAGTTCTTC. Protein product: CASGLRLPDSDLHEQFF.

The chain has TRBV5-1 and TRBJ2-3, with 8 nucleotides matching TRBD1. The length of the CDR3 is 17 residues. V shed 4 bases, J shed 4 bases, and the junction held 14 bases outside the gene matches. The V gene's germline CDR1 is SGHRS and CDR2 YFSETQ. CDR3 sequence: CASSLGQGRPLADTQYF. The CDR3 nucleotides are TGCGCCAGCAGCCTAGGACAGGGCAGGCCCCTCGCAGATACGCAGTATTTT. Looking up the rest from reference TRBV5-1 and TRBJ2-3 gives the full variable domain: KAGVTQTPRYLIKTRGQQVTLSCSPISGHRSVSWYQQTPGQGLQFLFEYFSETQRNKGNFPGRFSGRQFSNSRSEMNVSTLELGDSALYLCASSLGQGRPLADTQYFGPGTRLTVL.

The chain recombines TRBV5-5 with TRBJ1-3, with 7 bases identical to TRBD1. The CDR3 consists of 15 residues. The J segment lost 1 base and the V segment lost 4 bases, leaving 5 bases of the junction unmatched. CDR1 is SGHKS, CDR2 YYEKEE, per germline (reference sequence). Written as DNA, the CDR3 is TGTGCCAGCAGCCAGGACAGGATATCTGGAAACACCATATATTTT. This codes for CASSQDRISGNTIYF.

The rearrangement uses TRBV28 and TRBJ1-6, with a tentative D call TRBD1 (5 bases). Per germline, CDR1 MDHEN and CDR2 SYDVKM. V dropped 2 bases and J dropped 8 bases, with 10 bases sitting between them. This CDR3 contains 14 residues. DNA of the CDR3: TGTGCCAGCAGTTTAAGTAGGGGCGATTCACCCCTCCACTTT. This codes for CASSLSRGDSPLHF.

The rearrangement uses TRBV28 and TRBJ1-4; 7 bases are shared with TRBD1. The CDR3 has 16 amino acids. With V trimmed by 5 bases and J by 0 bases, 6 bases remained unmatched. CDR1 MDHEN and CDR2 SYDVKM come from the germline V gene. In DNA form, the CDR3 reads TGTGCCAGCAGTCTCGACAGGGCTGCAACTAATGAAAAACTGTTTTTT. Protein: CASSLDRAATNEKLFF. Complete variable domain (other parts from reference TRBV28 and TRBJ1-4): DVKVTQSSRYLVKRTGEKVFLECVQDMDHENMFWYRQDPGLGLRLIYFSYDVKMKEKGDIPEGYSVSREKKERFSLILESASTNQTSMYLCASSLDRAATNEKLFFGSGTQLSVL.

V gene TRBV29-1 combines with J gene TRBJ2-7; 11 bases map to TRBD2. V gave up 1 base and J gave up 2 bases; unmatched junction bases: 7. The CDR3 contains 16 residues. CDR1 and CDR2 (germline): SQVTM, ANQGSEA. The CDR3 sequence: CSVEGSSGRPPYEQYF. CDR3 sequence (DNA): TGCAGCGTTGAAGGTTCTAGCGGGAGGCCCCCCTACGAGCAGTACTTC.

The CDR3 DNA sequence: TGTGCCAGCCTGAGCTCTGGGGCCAACGTCCTGACTTTC. Translated, it gives CASLSSGANVLTF. The chain is built from TRBV18 and TRBJ2-6; D is unclear. Germline V CDR1 and CDR2: KGHSH, LQKENI. The length of the CDR3 is 13 residues. Trimming took off 8 bases at V and 0 bases at J, with 5 bases between the two ends.

The chain recombines TRBV7-3 with TRBJ2-7, with no clear D. With 5 bases removed from V and 6 bases from J, the gap between germline ends came to 8 bases. The CDR3 consists of 11 residues. The germline CDR1 and CDR2 sequences are SGHTA and FQGTGA. CDR3 coding DNA: TGTGCCAGCAGCCCAACAATCGAGCAGTACTTC. Amino acids: CASSPTIEQYF.

The rearrangement links TRBV11-2 to TRBJ2-1, with TRBD2 matching over 8 bases. The V gene's germline CDR1 is SGHAT and CDR2 FQNNGV. The CDR3 loop spans 14 amino acids. V shed 4 bases and J 4 bases; nucleotides not matched to a gene: 3. Here the CDR3 DNA reads TGTGCCAGCAGCTCCCTAGCGGGTTACAATGAGCAGTTCTTC. As protein: CASSSLAGYNEQFF.

For this clone: Compared with germline, one end of the junction differs, possibly owing to a read error. The chain couples TRBV7-7 to TRBJ2-5, with a tentative D call TRBD1 (7 bases). From germline, CDR1 is SSHAT and CDR2 FNYEAQ (reference sequence). The CDR3 is 17 residues long. CDR3 nucleotide sequence: TGTGCTAGCAGCTTAGCCGCGGGCCAGGGGGGACGAGAGACCCAGTACTTC. Translated: CASSLAAGQGGRETQYF. Full variable domain (remainder filled in from reference TRBV7-7 and TRBJ2-5): GAGVSQSPRYKVTKRGQDVTLRCDPISSHATLYWYQQALGQGPEFLTYFNYEAQPDKSGLPSDRFSAERPEGSISTLTIQRTEQRDSAMYRCASSLAAGQGGRETQYFGPGTRLLVL.

The V and J genes are TRBV5-1 and TRBJ1-1; D is unclear. V shed 1 base and J shed 0 bases, with 4 bases lying between them. CDR1 is SGHRS, CDR2 YFSETQ, per germline. This CDR3 is built from 13 residues. CDR3 region: CASSLIMNTEAFF. The CDR3 coding sequence is TGCGCCAGCAGCTTGATTATGAACACTGAAGCTTTCTTT.

This chain links TRBV7-9 with TRBJ2-2; D is unresolved. Trimming cost V 1 base and J 5 bases, with 14 bases left between them. This CDR3 has 16 residues. Germline V gives CDR1 SEHNR, CDR2 FQNEAQ (reference sequence). CDR3: CASSLVLGLGTGELFF. The DNA of the CDR3 is TGTGCCAGCAGCTTAGTTCTGGGCCTAGGGACCGGGGAGCTGTTTTTT.

The chain joins TRBV6-5 to TRBJ1-1; the D is unclear. This CDR3 has 13 amino acids. Germline V gene data show CDR1 as MNHEY and CDR2 as SVGAGI. Trimming shortened V by 7 bases and J by 0 bases, and 9 bases separated the two germline ends. This CDR3 reads CASNLQVNTEAFF. The CDR3 DNA sequence: TGTGCCAGCAACCTTCAGGTGAACACTGAAGCTTTCTTT.